This passage covers 17 T cell receptor beta chains from one sample sequenced in a study of STAT5B mutations in CD4+ large granular lymphocyte leukemia. Measured with immunoSEQ multiplex PCR; TCRdb has only the in-frame clones, and not every one. The sample records 30,000 to 40,000 clones, around 80% being singletons. Sequencing was done on a sample of CD4+ T cells from blood buffy coats. The receptors stem from a human donor in good health.

The chain's CDR3 is CASSSGPQETQYF. The CDR3 nucleotides are TGTGCCAGCTCTAGCGGCCCCCAAGAGACCCAGTACTTC. The chain employs TRBV5-4 and TRBJ2-5; 7 bases map to TRBD2. Germline V gene lookup returns CDR1 SGHNT and CDR2 YYREEE (reference sequence). V lost 7 bases to trimming and J lost 1 base; unmatched junction nucleotides: 4. This CDR3 is built from 13 residues.

The rearrangement uses TRBV18 and TRBJ2-1; possibly TRBD1 for D (6 bases). Germline V gene sequence: CDR1 KGHSH, CDR2 LQKENI. The CDR3 has 15 residues. V was trimmed by 3 bases and J by 6 bases, leaving 15 bases between them. The CDR3 protein is CASSPQSLQGNEQFF. DNA for the CDR3: TGTGCCAGCTCACCGCAATCTTTACAGGGCAATGAGCAGTTCTTC.

V usage is TRBV7-2 and J usage is TRBJ1-2; 8 nucleotides align to TRBD1. The CDR3 totals 14 residues. CDR1 is SGHTA, CDR2 FQGNSA, per germline. J gave up 4 bases and V 5 bases, and 6 bases lay outside the gene matches. CDR3 sequence reads: CASSPDRGGYGYTF. CDR3 in DNA: TGTGCCAGCAGCCCCGACAGGGGAGGCTATGGCTACACCTTC.

This clone was counted between two and nine times. The chain uses TRBV7-3 and TRBJ1-2, with D unresolved. CDR3 length: 13 amino acids. CDR1 SGHTA and CDR2 FQGTGA come from the germline V gene. Trimming took off 2 bases at V and 3 bases at J, with 7 bases between the two ends. The CDR3 protein is CASSLGSDYGYTF. As DNA, the CDR3 is TGTGCCAGCAGCTTAGGGAGTGACTATGGCTACACCTTC. Looking up the rest from reference TRBV7-3 and TRBJ1-2 gives the full variable domain: GAGVSQTPSNKVTEKGKYVELRCDPISGHTALYWYRQSLGQGPEFLIYFQGTGAADDSGLPNDRFFAVRPEGSVSTLKIQRTERGDSAVYLCASSLGSDYGYTFGSGTRLTVV.

V and J are TRBV6-6 and TRBJ1-3; no clear D. Germline V lookup: CDR1 MNHNY, CDR2 SVGAGI (reference sequence). V shed 2 bases and J shed 4 bases, with 15 bases lying between them. The CDR3 has 16 residues. CDR3 amino acids: CASSYPLDYPGNTIYF. The CDR3 DNA is TGTGCCAGCAGTTACCCCCTGGACTACCCGGGAAACACCATATATTTT.

This sequence joins TRBV29-1 and TRBJ2-7; D possibly corresponds to TRBD2 (6 bases). Germline lookup yields CDR1 SQVTM and CDR2 ANQGSEA. Trimming removed 5 bases at V and 3 bases at J, with 14 bases between. The CDR3 totals 13 residues. CDR3 residues: CSVIAAMNYEQYF. CDR3 sequence (DNA): TGCAGCGTTATAGCGGCTATGAACTACGAGCAGTACTTC.

This chain links TRBV7-9 with TRBJ2-5; TRBD2 matches at 9 bases. Germline V gene data show CDR1 as SEHNR and CDR2 as FQNEAQ (reference sequence). Trimming took 5 bases from V and 4 from J; bases not matched to a gene: 11. There are 16 residues in the CDR3. CDR3 region: CASSPRPSGNRETQYF. CDR3 nucleotides: TGTGCCAGCAGCCCGCGACCTAGCGGGAACCGAGAGACCCAGTACTTC.

This clone was counted once. J is TRBJ2-3 and V is TRBV6-1; the match to TRBD1 covers 10 bases. With V trimmed by 5 bases and J by 2 bases, 4 bases remained unmatched. Germline loops: CDR1 MNHNS, CDR2 SASEGT. This CDR3 comprises 15 residues. CDR3 DNA: TGTGCCAGCAGTAGACAGGGGGCTTCCACAGATACGCAGTATTTT. It specifies CASSRQGASTDTQYF.

This chain uses TRBV30 with TRBJ1-3; no firm D call. Germline loops: CDR1 GTSNPN, CDR2 SVGIG (reference sequence). The CDR3 runs 13 residues. Trimming left V 4 bases short and J 0 bases short, with 7 bases between. The CDR3 bases are TGTGCCTGGACCGAATGCTCTGGAAACACCATATATTTT. Translation: CAWTECSGNTIYF.

This clone was recorded only once. The V gene is TRBV14, the J gene TRBJ2-1; a possible D gene is TRBD1 (5 bases). V was shortened by 4 bases and J by 2 bases, with 12 bases between the two germline ends. Germline V gene data show CDR1 as SGHDN and CDR2 as FVKESK. This CDR3 region has 15 residues. The chain's CDR3 is CASSRGTGAYNEQFF. CDR3 nucleotide sequence: TGTGCCAGCAGCCGGGGAACAGGAGCCTACAATGAGCAGTTCTTC.

The CDR3 DNA is TGTGCCAGCAGCTCCCCGACTAGCTTCACAGATACGCAGTATTTT. This codes for CASSSPTSFTDTQYF. This chain links TRBV7-9 with TRBJ2-3; 7 bases align to TRBD2. This CDR3 region has 15 residues. Per germline, CDR1 SEHNR and CDR2 FQNEAQ (reference sequence). The ends lost 4 bases at V and 2 bases at J; junction bases unmatched: 6.

This clone has only one observation. The rearrangement uses TRBV18 and TRBJ2-1; no reliable D call. Trimming left V 6 bases short and J 5 bases short, with 20 bases between. CDR3 length: 16 residues. From germline, CDR1 is KGHSH and CDR2 LQKENI. CDR3 region: CASSPSTSVKDNEQFF. CDR3 DNA sequence: TGTGCCAGCTCCCCAAGCACGAGCGTAAAGGACAATGAGCAGTTCTTC. Combining the CDR3 with reference TRBV18 and TRBJ2-1 gives the whole variable domain NAGVMQNPRHLVRRRGQEARLRCSPMKGHSHVYWYRQLPEEGLKFMVYLQKENIIDESGMPKERFSAEFPKEGPSILRIQQVVRGDSAAYFCASSPSTSVKDNEQFFGPGTRLTVL.

This chain joins TRBV4-3 and TRBJ2-3; 9 bases match TRBD2. J lost 3 bases, V lost 1 base, and 8 bases had no gene match. The CDR3 spans 17 residues. CDR1 is LGHNA, CDR2 YSLEER, per germline. The CDR3 DNA reads TGCGCCAGCAGCCAAGGGCCTAGCGGGAAATTGACAGATACGCAGTATTTT. Protein product: CASSQGPSGKLTDTQYF.

The chain joins TRBV4-1 to TRBJ1-4; TRBD1 matches 7 bases. The germline V gene encodes CDR1 MGHRA and CDR2 YSYEKL. The CDR3 extends over 15 amino acids. V lost 1 base to trimming and J lost 8 bases; unmatched junction nucleotides: 7. Here the CDR3 DNA reads TGCGCCAGCAGCCAAGGACAGGGAGGATGGGAAAAACTGTTTTTT. Translated: CASSQGQGGWEKLFF.

Only a few counts were recorded for this clone. The chain has TRBV19 and TRBJ1-5; TRBD1 is a possible D gene (6 bases). The CDR3 is 14 residues long. Trimming stripped 7 bases from V and 5 bases from J, with 15 bases between. CDR1 and CDR2 from the germline V gene are LNHDA and SQIVND (reference sequence). Here the CDR3 reads CASKYRVFHQPQHF. In DNA form, the CDR3 reads TGTGCCAGTAAATACAGGGTTTTCCATCAGCCCCAGCATTTT.

This clone was recorded only once. The chain joins TRBV19 to TRBJ2-1, with TRBD1 identical over 7 bases. J lost 7 bases, V lost 2 bases, and 8 bases had no gene match. The CDR3 extends over 15 amino acids. Per the germline V gene, CDR1 is LNHDA and CDR2 is SQIVND (reference sequence). The CDR3 here is CASSIKGAYMNEQFF. The CDR3, as DNA: TGTGCCAGTAGTATAAAGGGGGCCTACATGAATGAGCAGTTCTTC.

CDR3 DNA: TGCAGGGGAAATCAGATAACTAATGAAAAACTGTTTTTT. This sequence encodes CRGNQITNEKLFF. V is TRBV29-1 and J is TRBJ1-4, with no clear D. CDR3 length: 13 residues. CDR1 SQVTM and CDR2 ANQGSEA come from the germline V gene.